These 18 T cell receptor beta chains were all obtained from the same sample, sequenced in a study of cytomegalovirus exposure and HLA in healthy donors. 13 Jbeta primers and 60 Vbeta primers were used for the PCR. Assay: immunoSEQ multiplex PCR; the TCRdb copy retains only in-frame clones and omits some. The sample records over 100,000 clones, roughly two thirds being singletons. Sequenced: PBMCs. The receptors shown here come from a man between 40 and 49 years old in good health and CMV-seronegative.

The J gene is TRBJ2-3, the V gene TRBV29-1, with 8 bases aligning to TRBD1. Germline V CDR1 and CDR2: SQVTM, ANQGSEA. The CDR3 contains 15 residues. J was trimmed by 0 bases and V by 5 bases; bases with no gene match: 7. The CDR3 region is CSVSWTGRSTDTQYF. CDR3 bases: TGCAGCGTTTCCTGGACAGGGCGAAGCACAGATACGCAGTATTTT.

This clone came up once. This chain joins TRBV7-2 and TRBJ1-6; 7 bases line up with TRBD1. V lost 5 bases and J lost 7; bases outside the gene matches: 8. The CDR3 has 15 amino acids. Germline-derived CDR1 and CDR2 are SGHTA and FQGNSA. The chain's CDR3 is CASSNRDRTNSPLHF. The CDR3 DNA is TGTGCCAGCAGCAACCGGGACAGAACCAATTCACCCCTCCACTTT.

This clone appeared a few times. The V call is TRBV7-2, the J call TRBJ2-2; 10 bases fit TRBD1. CDR3 length equals 15 residues. Germline lookup yields CDR1 SGHTA and CDR2 FQGNSA. With 5 bases clipped from V and 7 bases from J, the junction kept 7 bases outside the gene matches. The CDR3 loop reads CASSARQGAYGELFF. The CDR3 DNA sequence: TGTGCCAGCAGCGCCCGACAGGGGGCTTACGGGGAGCTGTTTTTT. Together with reference TRBV7-2 and TRBJ2-2, the CDR3 gives the full variable domain: GAGVSQSPSNKVTEKGKDVELRCDPISGHTALYWYRQSLGQGLEFLIYFQGNSAPDKSGLPSDRFSAERTGGSVSTLTIQRTQQEDSAVYLCASSARQGAYGELFFGEGSRLTVL.

The genes are TRBV6-4 and TRBJ1-6, with D unclear. V was trimmed by 2 bases and J by 7 bases, leaving 12 bases between them. In germline, CDR1 is MRHNA, CDR2 SNTAGT. The CDR3 is made up of 15 amino acids. In DNA form, the CDR3 reads TGTGCCAGCAGTGACGGCACCTCACCCAATTCACCCCTCCACTTT. Translated: CASSDGTSPNSPLHF.

This clone was picked up a small number of times. The V gene is TRBV7-9, the J gene TRBJ2-3, with no clear D. The germline V gene has CDR1 SEHNR and CDR2 FQNEAQ (reference sequence). Trimming shortened V by 5 bases and J by 4 bases, and 10 bases separated the two germline ends. The CDR3 covers 13 residues. CDR3 DNA sequence: TGTGCCAGCAGCCTTACGGTGGCAGATACGCAGTATTTT. Translating gives CASSLTVADTQYF.

This rearrangement joins TRBV7-9 to TRBJ2-7, with a tentative D call TRBD1 (5 bases). Germline V gives CDR1 SEHNR, CDR2 FQNEAQ (reference sequence). This CDR3 contains 13 residues. Trimming stripped 5 bases from V and 5 bases from J, with 13 bases between. CDR3 in amino acids: CASSPTQQDEQYF. In nucleotides, the CDR3 is TGTGCCAGCAGCCCGACTCAACAGGACGAGCAGTACTTC. Drawing the rest from reference TRBV7-9 and TRBJ2-7, the complete variable domain is DTGVSQNPRHKITKRGQNVTFRCDPISEHNRLYWYRQTLGQGPEFLTYFQNEAQLEKSRLLSDRFSAERPKGSFSTLEIQRTEQGDSAMYLCASSPTQQDEQYFGPGTRLTVT.

The J gene is TRBJ1-2, the V gene TRBV15, with D unclear. This CDR3 region has 14 residues. The germline CDR1 and CDR2 sequences are LNHNV and YYDKDF (reference sequence). V lost 0 bases and J lost 0, with 5 bases in between. The CDR3 spells CATSRDPANYGYTF. CDR3 nucleotides: TGTGCCACCAGCAGAGATCCAGCTAACTATGGCTACACCTTC.

The gene calls are TRBV7-9 and TRBJ2-3, with 12 positions matching TRBD2. Germline CDR1 is SEHNR and CDR2 is FQNEAQ (reference sequence). The CDR3 extends over 16 amino acids. J lost 3 bases, V lost 5 bases, and 6 bases had no gene match. The CDR3 DNA is TGTGCCAGCAGCCCGCGACTAGCGGGGGCAACAGATACGCAGTATTTT. Its translation: CASSPRLAGATDTQYF.

The chain employs TRBV18 and TRBJ1-2, with 11 positions matching TRBD1. CDR1 and CDR2 from the germline V gene are KGHSH and LQKENI. The V and J ends lost 3 bases and 1 base, in that order; junction bases with no gene match: 7. This CDR3 has 17 residues. The CDR3 nucleotides are TGTGCCAGCTCACCCCAGGGACAGGGGGGAGTTAACTATGGCTACACCTTC. Protein: CASSPQGQGGVNYGYTF.

The chain is built from TRBV11-3 and TRBJ2-5, with 13 bases that match TRBD2. The germline V gene encodes CDR1 SGHNT and CDR2 YENEEA. With 5 bases clipped from V and 2 bases from J, the junction kept 5 bases outside the gene matches. There are 16 residues in the CDR3. This CDR3 is CASSQRTSGGQETQYF. CDR3 coding DNA: TGTGCCAGCAGCCAACGGACTAGCGGGGGACAAGAGACCCAGTACTTC.

V and J are TRBV7-2 and TRBJ2-5, with D possibly being TRBD1 (5 bases). Germline-derived CDR1 and CDR2 are SGHTA and FQGNSA. The CDR3 covers 15 residues. The V end was cut by 5 bases, the J end by 0 bases, with 13 bases between. In DNA form, the CDR3 reads TGTGCCAGCAGCCCGACTGGGGCCGACCAAGAGACCCAGTACTTC. Encoded protein: CASSPTGADQETQYF. Full variable domain (remainder filled in from reference TRBV7-2 and TRBJ2-5): GAGVSQSPSNKVTEKGKDVELRCDPISGHTALYWYRQSLGQGLEFLIYFQGNSAPDKSGLPSDRFSAERTGGSVSTLTIQRTQQEDSAVYLCASSPTGADQETQYFGPGTRLLVL.

The V call is TRBV11-2, the J call TRBJ1-4; D is possibly TRBD1 (6 bases). CDR1 and CDR2 (germline): SGHAT, FQNNGV. V was cut by 5 bases and J by 5 bases, with 15 bases left in between. The CDR3 contains 15 residues. CDR3 protein: CASSERGGGNEKLFF. In DNA form, the CDR3 reads TGTGCCAGCAGCGAAAGAGGGGGTGGCAATGAAAAACTGTTTTTT.

The chain's CDR3 is CASPGKTDRYGYTF. In nucleotides, the CDR3 is TGTGCCAGCCCCGGAAAGACAGACAGATATGGCTACACCTTC. This chain joins TRBV2 and TRBJ1-2, with D perhaps matching TRBD1 (5 bases). Trimming left V 8 bases short and J 5 bases short, with 18 bases between. Germline V gene lookup returns CDR1 SNHLY and CDR2 FYNNEI. CDR3 length: 14 amino acids.

V and J are TRBV2 and TRBJ1-4; TRBD1 agrees at 8 bases. V trimming: 6 bases; J trimming: 4 bases; junction bases outside the gene matches: 10. Germline-derived CDR1 and CDR2 are SNHLY and FYNNEI. There are 16 residues in the CDR3. The CDR3 spells CASRGYGQGDNEKLFF. The CDR3 DNA is TGTGCCAGCAGAGGATATGGACAGGGCGATAATGAAAAACTGTTTTTT.

The chain combines TRBV11-2 with TRBJ2-1; 8 nucleotides line up with TRBD2. Germline V gene data show CDR1 as SGHAT and CDR2 as FQNNGV. Trimming cost V 3 bases and J 7 bases; bases outside gene matches: 8. CDR3 size: 15 residues. CDR3 amino acids: CASSFERGKSNEQFF. In DNA form, the CDR3 reads TGTGCCAGCAGCTTTGAGCGGGGGAAGAGTAATGAGCAGTTCTTC. The whole variable domain, filled in from reference TRBV11-2 and TRBJ2-1, reads EAGVAQSPRYKIIEKRQSVAFWCNPISGHATLYWYQQILGQGPKLLIQFQNNGVVDDSQLPKDRFSAERLKGVDSTLKIQPAKLEDSAVYLCASSFERGKSNEQFFGPGTRLTVL.

V gene TRBV29-1 combines with J gene TRBJ1-1; D is undetermined. Between the trimmed V and J ends, which lost 4 bases and 10 bases, there was a span of 13 bases. The CDR3 has 11 residues. CDR1 and CDR2 from the germline V gene are SQVTM and ANQGSEA. This CDR3 reads CSVAPGIGAFF. The CDR3 DNA reads TGCAGCGTTGCTCCGGGGATTGGAGCTTTCTTT.

This clone has just a few counts. The V and J genes are TRBV5-4 and TRBJ1-1, with TRBD1 identical over 7 bases. The CDR3 runs to 15 residues. Looked up from germline, CDR1 is SGHNT and CDR2 is YYREEE (reference sequence). V dropped 4 bases and J dropped 4; count of bases not matched to a gene: 10. The CDR3 DNA follows: TGTGCCAGCAGCCGAACGGGACAGCAGAGCACTGAAGCTTTCTTT. Its translation is CASSRTGQQSTEAFF.

CDR3 bases: TGCGCCAGCAGCTGGGGACAGGGCAATGTAGGCGAGCAGTACTTC. The encoded protein is CASSWGQGNVGEQYF. The chain links TRBV5-1 to TRBJ2-7, with TRBD1 matching 9 bases. V shed 3 bases and J 6 bases; nucleotides not matched to a gene: 10. CDR3 length equals 15 residues. Germline CDR1 reads SGHRS; CDR2 reads YFSETQ.